This T cell receptor beta chain was recorded in a study of T cell responses to AZD1222 COVID-19 vaccine. The ends were cut back, 3 bases at V and 0 bases at J, with 9 bases in the middle. This CDR3 is 16 amino acids long. Germline CDR1 and CDR2: MDHEN and SYDVKM. This clone was seen ten or more times. Generated by immunoSEQ multiplex PCR, the TCRdb table keeps only in-frame clones and is missing some. The table has roughly 99,000 clones, about 90% seen once. The chain carries TRBV28 and TRBJ2-6; D is tentatively TRBD1 or TRBD2 (5 bases each). The material sequenced was peripheral blood, taken 28 days after the second AZD1222 dose. This TCR came from an adult who received the AZD1222 COVID-19 vaccine. As DNA, the CDR3 is TGTGCCAGCAGTTTTGTGGGGGACTCTGGGGCCAACGTCCTGACTTTC. Residues: CASSFVGDSGANVLTF.